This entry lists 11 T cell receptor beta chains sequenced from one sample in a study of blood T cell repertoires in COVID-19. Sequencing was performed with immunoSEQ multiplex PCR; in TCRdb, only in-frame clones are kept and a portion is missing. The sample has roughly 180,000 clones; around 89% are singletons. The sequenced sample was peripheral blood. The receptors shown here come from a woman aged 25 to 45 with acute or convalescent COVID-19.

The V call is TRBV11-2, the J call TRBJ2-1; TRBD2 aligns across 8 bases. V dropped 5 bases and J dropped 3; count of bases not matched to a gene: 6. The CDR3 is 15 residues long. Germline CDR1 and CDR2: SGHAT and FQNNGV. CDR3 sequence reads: CASSPLAGGYNEQFF. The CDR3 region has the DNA TGTGCCAGCAGCCCCCTGGCGGGAGGCTACAATGAGCAGTTCTTC.

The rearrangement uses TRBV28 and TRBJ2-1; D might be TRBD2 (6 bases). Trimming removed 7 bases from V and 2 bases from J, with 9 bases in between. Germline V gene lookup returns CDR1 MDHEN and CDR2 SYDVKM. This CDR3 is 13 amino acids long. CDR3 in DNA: TGTGCCAGCACCGGGACTCCCTACAATGAGCAGTTCTTC. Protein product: CASTGTPYNEQFF.

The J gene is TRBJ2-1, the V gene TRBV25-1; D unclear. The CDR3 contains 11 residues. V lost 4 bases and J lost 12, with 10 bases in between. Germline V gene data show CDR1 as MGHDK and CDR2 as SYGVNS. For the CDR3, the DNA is TGTGCCAGCAGTGTCCACTCCGGGCAGTTCTTC. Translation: CASSVHSGQFF.

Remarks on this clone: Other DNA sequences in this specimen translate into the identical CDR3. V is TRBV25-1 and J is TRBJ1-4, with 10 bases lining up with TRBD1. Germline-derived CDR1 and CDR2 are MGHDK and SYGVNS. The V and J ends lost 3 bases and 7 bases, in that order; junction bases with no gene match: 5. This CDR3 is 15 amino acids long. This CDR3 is CASSDPGQGSEKLFF. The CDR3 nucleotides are TGTGCCAGCAGTGATCCGGGACAGGGGAGTGAAAAACTGTTTTTT.

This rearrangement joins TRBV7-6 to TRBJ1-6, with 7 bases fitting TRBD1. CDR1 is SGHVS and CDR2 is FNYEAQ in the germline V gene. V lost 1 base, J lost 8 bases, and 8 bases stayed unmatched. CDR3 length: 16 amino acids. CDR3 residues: CASSLGGTAFHSPLHF. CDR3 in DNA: TGTGCCAGCAGCTTAGGAGGGACAGCTTTCCATTCACCCCTCCACTTT.

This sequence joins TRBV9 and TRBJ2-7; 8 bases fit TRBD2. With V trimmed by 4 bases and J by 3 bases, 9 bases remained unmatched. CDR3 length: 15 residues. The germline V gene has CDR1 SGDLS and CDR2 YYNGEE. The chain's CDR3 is CASSLAGGSVYEQYF. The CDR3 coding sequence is TGTGCCAGCAGCCTTGCGGGAGGATCAGTCTACGAGCAGTACTTC.

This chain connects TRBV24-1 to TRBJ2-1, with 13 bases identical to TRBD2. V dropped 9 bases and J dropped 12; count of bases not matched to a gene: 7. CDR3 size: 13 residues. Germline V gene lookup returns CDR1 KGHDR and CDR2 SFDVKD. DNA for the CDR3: TGTGCCACCGGGACTAGCGGGATTCTCGGGCAGTTCTTC. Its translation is CATGTSGILGQFF.

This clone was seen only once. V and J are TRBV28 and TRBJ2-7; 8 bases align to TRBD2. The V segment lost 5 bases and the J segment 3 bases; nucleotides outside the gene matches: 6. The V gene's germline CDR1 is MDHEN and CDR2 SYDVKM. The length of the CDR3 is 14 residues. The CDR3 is CASSELAVHYEQYF. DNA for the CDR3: TGTGCCAGCAGTGAACTAGCGGTACACTACGAGCAGTACTTC.

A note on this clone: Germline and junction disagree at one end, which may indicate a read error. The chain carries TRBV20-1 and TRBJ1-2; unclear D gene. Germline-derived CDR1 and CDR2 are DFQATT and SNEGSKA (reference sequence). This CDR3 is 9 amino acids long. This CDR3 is CSARDRQVF. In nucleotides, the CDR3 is TGCAGTGCTAGAGATCGGCAGGTCTTC.

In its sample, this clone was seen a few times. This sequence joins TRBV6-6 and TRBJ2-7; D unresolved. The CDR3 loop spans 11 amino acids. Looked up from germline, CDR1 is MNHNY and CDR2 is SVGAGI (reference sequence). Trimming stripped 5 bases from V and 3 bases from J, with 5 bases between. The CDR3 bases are TGTGCCAGCAGTGAGAACTACGAGCAGTACTTC. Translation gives CASSENYEQYF.

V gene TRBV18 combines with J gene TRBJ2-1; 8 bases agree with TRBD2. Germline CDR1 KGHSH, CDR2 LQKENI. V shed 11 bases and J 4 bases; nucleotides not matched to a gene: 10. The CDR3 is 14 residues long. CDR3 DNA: TGTGCCGGATCGAAGCGGGAGAGTTACAATGAGCAGTTCTTC. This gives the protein CAGSKRESYNEQFF.